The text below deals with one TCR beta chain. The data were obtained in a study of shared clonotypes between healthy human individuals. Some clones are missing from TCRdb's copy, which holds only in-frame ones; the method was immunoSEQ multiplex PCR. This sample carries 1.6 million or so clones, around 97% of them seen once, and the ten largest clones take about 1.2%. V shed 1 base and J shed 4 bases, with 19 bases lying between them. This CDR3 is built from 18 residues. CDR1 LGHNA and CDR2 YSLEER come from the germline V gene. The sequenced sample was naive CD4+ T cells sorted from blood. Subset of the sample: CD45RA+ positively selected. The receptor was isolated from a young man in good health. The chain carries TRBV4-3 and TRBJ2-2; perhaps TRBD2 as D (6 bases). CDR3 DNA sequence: TGCGCCAGCAGCCAAGGGAGGGGCGCAGGGTCTCTCACCGGGGAGCTGTTTTTT. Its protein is CASSQGRGAGSLTGELFF.